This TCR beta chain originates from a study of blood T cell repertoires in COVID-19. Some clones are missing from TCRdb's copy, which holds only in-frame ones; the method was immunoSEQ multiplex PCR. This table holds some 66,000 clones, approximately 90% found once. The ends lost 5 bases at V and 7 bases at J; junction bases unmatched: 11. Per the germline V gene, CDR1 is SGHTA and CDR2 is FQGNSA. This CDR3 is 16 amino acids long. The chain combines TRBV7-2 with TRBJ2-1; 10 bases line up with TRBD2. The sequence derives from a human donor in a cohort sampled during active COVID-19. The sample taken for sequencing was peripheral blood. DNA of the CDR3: TGTGCCAGCAGCCGTGGAAGCGGGAGGGGTGGGAATGAGCAGTTCTTC. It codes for CASSRGSGRGGNEQFF.